This T cell receptor beta chain came from a study of blood T cells in healthy people across ages. A second PCR, run for roughly 6 to 11 cycles, used a sample-barcoded 5' primer plus a J-beta primer mix. The template-switch adaptor, which had 12 random nucleotides, put a tag on each cDNA molecule. MiXCR was run by TCRdb on the 5' RACE reads, yielding one entry per CDR3 protein. This table holds under 800,000 distinct CDR3 sequences, about 40% found once. This clonotype came up a few times. Sequenced input: blood. The TCR was taken from a woman aged 60-75 years in good health.

The CDR3 loop is CASMGTEINEKLFF. The CDR3 DNA follows: TGTGCCAGCATGGGGACAGAGATTAATGAAAAACTGTTTTTT. This chain connects TRBV12-3 or TRBV12-4 to TRBJ1-4, with 7 bases identical to TRBD1. The CDR3 loop spans 14 amino acids. J gave up 4 bases and V 7 bases, and 6 bases lay outside the gene matches.